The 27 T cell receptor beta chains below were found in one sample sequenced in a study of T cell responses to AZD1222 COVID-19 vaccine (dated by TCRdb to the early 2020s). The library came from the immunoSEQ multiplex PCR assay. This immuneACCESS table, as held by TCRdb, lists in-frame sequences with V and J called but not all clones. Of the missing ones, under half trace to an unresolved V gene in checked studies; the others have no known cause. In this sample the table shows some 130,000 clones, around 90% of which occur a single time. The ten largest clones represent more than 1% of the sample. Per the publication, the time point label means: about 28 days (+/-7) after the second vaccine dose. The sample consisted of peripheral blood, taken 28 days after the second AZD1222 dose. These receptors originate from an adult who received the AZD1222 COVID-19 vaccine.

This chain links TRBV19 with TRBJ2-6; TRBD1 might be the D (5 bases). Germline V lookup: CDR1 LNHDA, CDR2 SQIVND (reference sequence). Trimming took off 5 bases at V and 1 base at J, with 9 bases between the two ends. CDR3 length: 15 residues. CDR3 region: CASSYDRSGANVLTF. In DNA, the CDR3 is TGTGCCAGTAGTTACGACAGATCTGGGGCCAACGTCCTGACTTTC.

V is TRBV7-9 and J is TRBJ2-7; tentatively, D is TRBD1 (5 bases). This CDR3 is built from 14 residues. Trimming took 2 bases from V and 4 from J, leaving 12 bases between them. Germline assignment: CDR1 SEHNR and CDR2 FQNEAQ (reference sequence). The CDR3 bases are TGTGCCAGCAGCTTACTTGAAGGGGATTACGAGCAGTACTTC. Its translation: CASSLLEGDYEQYF.

The CDR3: CASSPEGGRNTEAFF. CDR3 DNA: TGCGCCAGCAGCCCCGAGGGGGGCAGGAACACTGAAGCTTTCTTT. The genes are TRBV5-1 and TRBJ1-1, with D possibly matching TRBD1 (6 bases). The CDR3 consists of 15 residues. V was clipped by 4 bases and J by 1 base, with 14 bases between them. CDR1 and CDR2 from the germline V gene are SGHRS and YFSETQ.

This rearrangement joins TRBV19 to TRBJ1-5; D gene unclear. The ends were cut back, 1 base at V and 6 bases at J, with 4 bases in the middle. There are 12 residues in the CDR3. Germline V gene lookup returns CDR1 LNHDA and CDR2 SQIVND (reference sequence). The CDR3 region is CASSIVGQPQHF. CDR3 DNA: TGTGCCAGTAGTATAGTGGGTCAGCCCCAGCATTTT.

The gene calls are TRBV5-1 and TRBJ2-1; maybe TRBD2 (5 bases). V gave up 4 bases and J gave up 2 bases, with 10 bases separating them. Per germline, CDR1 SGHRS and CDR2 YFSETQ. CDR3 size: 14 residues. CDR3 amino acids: CASSQDSTYNEQFF. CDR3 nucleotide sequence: TGCGCCAGCAGCCAGGACTCAACCTACAATGAGCAGTTCTTC. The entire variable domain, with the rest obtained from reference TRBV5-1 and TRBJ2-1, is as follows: KAGVTQTPRYLIKTRGQQVTLSCSPISGHRSVSWYQQTPGQGLQFLFEYFSETQRNKGNFPGRFSGRQFSNSRSEMNVSTLELGDSALYLCASSQDSTYNEQFFGPGTRLTVL.

Here the CDR3 DNA reads TGTGCCAGTAGGACTTTCGCAGGGGTCCTCAATCAGCCCCAGCATTTT. Its translation is CASRTFAGVLNQPQHF. This chain uses TRBV19 with TRBJ1-5, with D maybe TRBD1 (6 bases). Germline loops: CDR1 LNHDA, CDR2 SQIVND (reference sequence). Trimming removed 6 bases at V and 3 bases at J, with 18 bases between. CDR3 length equals 16 residues.

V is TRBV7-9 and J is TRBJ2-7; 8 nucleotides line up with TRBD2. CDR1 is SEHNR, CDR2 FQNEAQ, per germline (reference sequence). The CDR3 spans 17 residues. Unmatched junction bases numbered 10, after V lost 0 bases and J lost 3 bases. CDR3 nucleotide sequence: TGTGCCAGCAGCTTAGCTCCGGGTTTGCTAGCGGGCTACGAGCAGTACTTC. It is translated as CASSLAPGLLAGYEQYF.

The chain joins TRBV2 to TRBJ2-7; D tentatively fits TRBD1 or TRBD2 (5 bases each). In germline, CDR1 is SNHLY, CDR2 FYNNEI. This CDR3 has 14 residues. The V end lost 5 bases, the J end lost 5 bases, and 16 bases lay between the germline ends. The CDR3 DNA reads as TGTGCCAGCAGTTGGGACGGATATGTCGACGAGCAGTACTTC. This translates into CASSWDGYVDEQYF.

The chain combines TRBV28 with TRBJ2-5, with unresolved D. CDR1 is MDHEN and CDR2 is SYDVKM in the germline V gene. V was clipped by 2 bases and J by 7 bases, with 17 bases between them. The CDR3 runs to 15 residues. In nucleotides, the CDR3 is TGTGCCAGCAGTTTACCAGGCTCTGAAGTGGGGACCCAGTACTTC. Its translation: CASSLPGSEVGTQYF.

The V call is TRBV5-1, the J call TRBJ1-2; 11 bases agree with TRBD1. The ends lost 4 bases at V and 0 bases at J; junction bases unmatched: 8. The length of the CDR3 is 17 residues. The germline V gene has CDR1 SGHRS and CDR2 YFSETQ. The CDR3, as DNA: TGCGCCAGCAGCGTTGGGACAGGGGGATTTTCTAACTATGGCTACACCTTC. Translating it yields CASSVGTGGFSNYGYTF.

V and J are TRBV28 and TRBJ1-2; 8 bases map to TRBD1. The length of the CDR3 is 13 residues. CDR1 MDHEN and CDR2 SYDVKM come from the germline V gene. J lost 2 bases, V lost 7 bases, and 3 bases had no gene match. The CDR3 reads CASTSGGNYGYTF. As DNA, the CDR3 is TGTGCCAGCACCTCAGGGGGCAACTATGGCTACACCTTC.

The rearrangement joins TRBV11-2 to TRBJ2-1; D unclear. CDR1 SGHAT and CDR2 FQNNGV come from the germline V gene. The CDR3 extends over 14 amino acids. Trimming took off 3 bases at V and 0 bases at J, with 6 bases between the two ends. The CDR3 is CASSLTLSYNEQFF. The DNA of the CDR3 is TGTGCCAGCAGCTTGACTCTCTCCTACAATGAGCAGTTCTTC.

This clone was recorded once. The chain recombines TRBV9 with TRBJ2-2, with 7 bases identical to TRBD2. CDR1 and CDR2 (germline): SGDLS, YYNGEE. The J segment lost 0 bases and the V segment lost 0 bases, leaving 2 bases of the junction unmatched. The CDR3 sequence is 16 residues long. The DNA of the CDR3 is TGTGCCAGCAGCGTAGGCGGGGGAACGAACACCGGGGAGCTGTTTTTT. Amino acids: CASSVGGGTNTGELFF.

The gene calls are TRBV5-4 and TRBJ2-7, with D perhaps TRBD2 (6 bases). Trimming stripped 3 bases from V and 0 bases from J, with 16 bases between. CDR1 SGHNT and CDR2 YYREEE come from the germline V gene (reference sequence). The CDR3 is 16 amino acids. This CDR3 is CASSWEKTRDSYEQYF. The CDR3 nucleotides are TGTGCCAGCAGCTGGGAAAAGACTAGGGACTCCTACGAGCAGTACTTC.

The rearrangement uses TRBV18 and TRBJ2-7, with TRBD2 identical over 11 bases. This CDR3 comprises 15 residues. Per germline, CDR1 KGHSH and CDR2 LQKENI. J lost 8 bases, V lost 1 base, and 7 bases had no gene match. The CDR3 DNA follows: TGTGCCAGCTCACCACAACTAGCGGGAGCAAGGCAGCAGTACTTC. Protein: CASSPQLAGARQQYF.

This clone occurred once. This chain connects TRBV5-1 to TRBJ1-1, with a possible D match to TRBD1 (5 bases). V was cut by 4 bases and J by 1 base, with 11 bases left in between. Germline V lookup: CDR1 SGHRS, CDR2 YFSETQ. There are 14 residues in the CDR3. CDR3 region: CASSPGTANTEAFF. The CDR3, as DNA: TGCGCCAGCAGCCCGGGGACGGCGAACACTGAAGCTTTCTTT.

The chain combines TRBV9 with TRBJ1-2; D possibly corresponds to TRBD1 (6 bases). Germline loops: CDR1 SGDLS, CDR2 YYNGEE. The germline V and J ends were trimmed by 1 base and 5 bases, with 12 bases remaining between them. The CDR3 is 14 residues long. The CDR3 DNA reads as TGTGCCAGCAGCGTATCCGGACAGCAATATGGCTACACCTTC. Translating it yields CASSVSGQQYGYTF.

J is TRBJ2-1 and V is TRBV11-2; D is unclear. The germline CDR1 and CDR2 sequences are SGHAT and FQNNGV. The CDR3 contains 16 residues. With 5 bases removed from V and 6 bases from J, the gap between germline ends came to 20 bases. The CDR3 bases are TGTGCCAGCAGCCCCCAAGCGTTCCCCGGTGGCAATGAGCAGTTCTTC. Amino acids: CASSPQAFPGGNEQFF.

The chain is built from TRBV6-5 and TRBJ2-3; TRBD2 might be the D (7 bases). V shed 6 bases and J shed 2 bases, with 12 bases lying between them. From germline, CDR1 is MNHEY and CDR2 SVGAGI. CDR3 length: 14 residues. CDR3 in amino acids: CASRGGQDTDTQYF. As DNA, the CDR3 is TGTGCCAGCAGGGGGGGGCAGGACACAGATACGCAGTATTTT.

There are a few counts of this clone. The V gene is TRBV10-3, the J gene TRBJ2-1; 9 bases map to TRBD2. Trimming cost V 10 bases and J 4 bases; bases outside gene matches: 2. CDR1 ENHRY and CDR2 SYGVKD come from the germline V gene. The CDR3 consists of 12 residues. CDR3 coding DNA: TGTGCCAGCGGGGGGGTTTACAATGAGCAGTTCTTC. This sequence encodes CASGGVYNEQFF.

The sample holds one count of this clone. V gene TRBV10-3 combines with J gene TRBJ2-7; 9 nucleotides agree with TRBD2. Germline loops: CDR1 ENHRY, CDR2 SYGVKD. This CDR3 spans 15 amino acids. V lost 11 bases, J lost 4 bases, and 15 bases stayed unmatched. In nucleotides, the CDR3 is TGTGCCTCCGGAGGGCTAGCGGGATCTACTTACGAGCAGTACTTC. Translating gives CASGGLAGSTYEQYF.

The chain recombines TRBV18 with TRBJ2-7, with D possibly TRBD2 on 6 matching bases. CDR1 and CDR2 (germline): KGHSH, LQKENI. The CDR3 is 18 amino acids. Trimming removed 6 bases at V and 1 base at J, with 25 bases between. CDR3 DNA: TGTGCCAGCTCCCTTACCACAGGTCTTAGGGACTGGTCCTACGAGCAGTACTTC. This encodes CASSLTTGLRDWSYEQYF. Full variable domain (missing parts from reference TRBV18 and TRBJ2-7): NAGVMQNPRHLVRRRGQEARLRCSPMKGHSHVYWYRQLPEEGLKFMVYLQKENIIDESGMPKERFSAEFPKEGPSILRIQQVVRGDSAAYFCASSLTTGLRDWSYEQYFGPGTRLTVT.

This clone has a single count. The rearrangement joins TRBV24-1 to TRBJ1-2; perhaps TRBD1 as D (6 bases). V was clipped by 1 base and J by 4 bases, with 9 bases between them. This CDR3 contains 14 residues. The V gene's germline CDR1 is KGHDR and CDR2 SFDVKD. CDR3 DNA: TGTGCCACCAGTGATTTTAGGGGGATCTATGGCTACACCTTC. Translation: CATSDFRGIYGYTF.

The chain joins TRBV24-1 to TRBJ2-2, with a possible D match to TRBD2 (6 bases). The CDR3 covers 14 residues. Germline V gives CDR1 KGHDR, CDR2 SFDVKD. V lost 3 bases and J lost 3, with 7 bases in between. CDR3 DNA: TGTGCCACCAGTGATCAGCGGGACACCGGGGAGCTGTTTTTT. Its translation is CATSDQRDTGELFF.

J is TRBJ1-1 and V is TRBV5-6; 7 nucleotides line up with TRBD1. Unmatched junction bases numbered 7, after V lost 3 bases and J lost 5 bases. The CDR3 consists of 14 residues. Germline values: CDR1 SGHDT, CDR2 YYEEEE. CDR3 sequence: CASSSTGLRTEAFF. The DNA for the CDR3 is TGTGCCAGCAGCTCGACAGGGCTGAGGACTGAAGCTTTCTTT.

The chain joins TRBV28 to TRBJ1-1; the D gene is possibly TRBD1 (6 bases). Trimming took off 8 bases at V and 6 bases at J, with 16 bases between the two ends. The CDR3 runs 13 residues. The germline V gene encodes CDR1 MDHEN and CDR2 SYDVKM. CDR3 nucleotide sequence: TGTGCCAGCCATCCGAGGGGGTACGCTGAAGCTTTCTTT. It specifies CASHPRGYAEAFF.

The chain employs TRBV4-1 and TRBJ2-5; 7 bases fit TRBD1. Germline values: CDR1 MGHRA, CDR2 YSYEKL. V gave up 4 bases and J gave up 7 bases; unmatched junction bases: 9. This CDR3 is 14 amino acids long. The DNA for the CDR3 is TGCGCCAGCAGCCCCTACGACAGGGTAGGGACCCAGTACTTC. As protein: CASSPYDRVGTQYF.